This T cell receptor (beta chain) was sequenced during a study of T-cell memory formation after mild COVID-19. On the study more broadly: Largely donor-specific TCR clusters were found. The study's findings and limits: Pre-infection memory harbored some responding clones, suggesting cross-reactive memory joined. Contracting CD4+ clones were located mainly in CM and EM, and CD8+ clones in EMRA.

5'RACE primed at constant segments yielded TCR alpha and TCR beta cDNA libraries bearing sample barcodes and UMIs. One entry per CDR3 protein results from TCRdb running MiXCR on the 5' RACE reads. The sample has about 560,000 distinct CDR3 sequences, roughly 21% seen once. The J segment lost 2 bases and the V segment lost 6 bases, leaving 9 bases of the junction unmatched. Germline CDR1 and CDR2: MNHEY and SVGAGI. The CDR3 spans 15 residues. This clonotype was recorded once. The target antigen is unknown. The sample comprised PBMCs or a T cell subset sorted from them (not recorded which). This sequence joins TRBV6-5 and TRBJ2-7; 8 bases match TRBD1. The receptor comes from an adult woman who had mild COVID-19 (a few samples of this study predate the infection). Cell type and time point are not known. The CDR3 region has the DNA TGTGCCAGCAGATACCGGGACAGGACGACCTACGAGCAGTACTTC. It encodes CASRYRDRTTYEQYF.